This T cell receptor (beta chain) was retrieved from a study of blood T cell repertoires in COVID-19. Study-wide context: The United States, Italy and Spain were the sources of the acute and convalescent COVID-19 samples. Sample material is recorded as cDNA or gDNA derived from T cells, B-cell-depleted T cells, or PBMCs.

Study processing details: Estimated nucleated cell counts came from reference gene primer amplification. Only in-frame clones appear in the TCRdb table, and some are missing; sequencing was by immunoSEQ multiplex PCR. V, J and clone size were drawn from that table, and D and trimming were deduced from the DNA. The sample has 180,000 or so clones, around 91% seen once. Trimming removed 2 bases from V and 1 base from J, with 9 bases in between. Germline CDR1 is MGHRA and CDR2 is YSYEKL. The CDR3 spans 15 residues. The chain joins TRBV4-1 to TRBJ1-5; no clear D. Sequencing was done on a sample of peripheral blood. This TCR was sampled from a man aged 50-59 years with acute or convalescent COVID-19. CDR3 DNA sequence: TGCGCCAGCAGCCAAAGGCAGGCGAGCAATCAGCCCCAGCATTTT. It codes for CASSQRQASNQPQHF.